Listed here are 8 T cell receptor beta chains from one sample, sequenced in a study of shared clonotypes between healthy human individuals. Measured with immunoSEQ multiplex PCR; TCRdb has only the in-frame clones, and not every one. The sample has fewer than 1.8 million clones, 97% to 99% seen once. The sample comprised naive CD4+ T cells sorted from blood. Stated subset: CD45RA+ positively selected. The origin of the receptors is a man under 40 in good health.

CDR3 sequence: CASSARGVETQYF. As DNA, the CDR3 is TGTGCCAGCAGCGCCAGGGGGGTGGAGACCCAGTACTTC. The gene calls are TRBV5-4 and TRBJ2-5; D is possibly TRBD1 (7 bases). V lost 4 bases, J lost 5 bases, and 12 bases lay in between. The CDR3 runs to 13 residues. CDR1 and CDR2 (germline): SGHNT, YYREEE (reference sequence).

The genes are TRBV9 and TRBJ2-5; D gene ambiguous. CDR3 length equals 15 residues. Germline V gene sequence: CDR1 SGDLS, CDR2 YYNGEE. V lost 0 bases and J lost 2, with 11 bases in between. This CDR3 reads CASSVGADPQETQYF. The CDR3 DNA sequence: TGTGCCAGCAGCGTAGGAGCAGACCCACAAGAGACCCAGTACTTC.

This chain links TRBV4-3 with TRBJ2-2; D call uncertain. Germline V lookup: CDR1 LGHNA, CDR2 YSLEER. V lost 0 bases, J lost 2 bases, and 10 bases lay in between. This CDR3 comprises 16 residues. CDR3 in amino acids: CASSQDGRTNTGELFF. The CDR3 bases are TGCGCCAGCAGCCAAGATGGCAGAACAAACACCGGGGAGCTGTTTTTT.

The chain couples TRBV6-5 to TRBJ2-1, with D perhaps assigned TRBD1 or TRBD2 (5 bases each). Looked up from germline, CDR1 is MNHEY and CDR2 is SVGAGI. Trimming cost V 2 bases and J 6 bases, with 11 bases left between them. CDR3 length: 14 residues. The CDR3 reads CASSYTGTSNEQFF. Here the CDR3 DNA reads TGTGCCAGCAGTTACACCGGGACGAGCAATGAGCAGTTCTTC.

This chain connects TRBV18 to TRBJ1-1; weak D call: TRBD1 (6 bases). The CDR3 length is 20 residues. V shed 1 base and J shed 3 bases, with 27 bases lying between them. Germline V gives CDR1 KGHSH, CDR2 LQKENI. CDR3 DNA sequence: TGTGCCAGCTCACCACTAGCCCGACTGGGCCCGACAGGTTTGGACACTGAAGCTTTCTTT. Translation: CASSPLARLGPTGLDTEAFF.

The V gene is TRBV6-1, the J gene TRBJ2-7; D not resolved. V was shortened by 3 bases and J by 1 base, with 13 bases between the two germline ends. This CDR3 has 15 amino acids. CDR1 is MNHNS and CDR2 is SASEGT in the germline V gene. The CDR3 sequence: CASSESPLGSYEQYF. The DNA of the CDR3 is TGTGCCAGCAGTGAGTCTCCTTTGGGGTCCTACGAGCAGTACTTC.

The chain combines TRBV7-6 with TRBJ2-7; D may be TRBD1 (6 bases). CDR3 size: 14 residues. Germline CDR1 is SGHVS and CDR2 is FNYEAQ. Between the trimmed V and J ends, which lost 5 bases and 6 bases, there was a span of 17 bases. In DNA, the CDR3 is TGTGCCAGCAGCATCGAAGCGCAGGGGAGCGAGCAGTACTTC. Protein sequence: CASSIEAQGSEQYF.

V is TRBV11-2 and J is TRBJ1-1; no definite D call. The CDR3 has 13 amino acids. Trimming stripped 5 bases from V and 2 bases from J, with 9 bases between. Germline V lookup: CDR1 SGHAT, CDR2 FQNNGV. CDR3 sequence reads: CASSKMLNTEAFF. For the CDR3, the DNA is TGTGCCAGCAGCAAGATGCTAAACACTGAAGCTTTCTTT.